These T cell receptor beta chains were read from a single sample in a study of identical twins. Via MiXCR, TCRdb re-called the 5' RACE reads, giving one row per CDR3 protein. The sample comprises about 520,000 distinct CDR3 sequences, under 25% of which are singletons, and about 0.91% rests with the top ten. In addition, the sample was reused for a study of T cells expressing NK-cell markers.

Sequencing was performed on CD4+ T cells sorted from blood. These receptors were obtained from a woman between 18 and 29 years old in good health. The CDR3 runs from the conserved cysteine through the conserved F or W. Each record gives: V gene, J gene, CDR3 protein.

>TRBV20-1|TRBJ1-5
CSAASGEDQPQHF
>TRBV11-2|TRBJ2-5
CASSPDSTGTETQYF
>TRBV10-3|TRBJ2-6
CAISDGRVGANVLTF
>TRBV20-1|TRBJ1-2
CSAIPGTGSPYGYTF
>TRBV7-2|TRBJ2-1
CASSPWTSGGANEQFF
>TRBV6-5|TRBJ1-2
CASRDTQYGYTF
>TRBV3-1|TRBJ2-2
CASSPGLTTGELFF
>TRBV5-6|TRBJ1-2
CASSIGTENYGYTF
>TRBV6-1|TRBJ1-1
CASSEAIGAFF
>TRBV10-3|TRBJ2-7
CAISESRREQYF
>TRBV7-8|TRBJ2-7
CASSRGTSGRGTYEQYF
>TRBV20-1|TRBJ1-6
CSARVGTVNSPLHF
>TRBV20-1|TRBJ1-2
CSARDRRRPNYGYTF
>TRBV5-1|TRBJ2-2
CASSLGTLGELFF
>TRBV15|TRBJ2-2
CATSVHSNTGELFF
>TRBV7-2|TRBJ2-1
CASSGGRPPNEQFF
>TRBV11-3|TRBJ2-5
CASSLDGGEETQYF
>TRBV4-1|TRBJ2-3
CASSQVSGAADTQYF
>TRBV9|TRBJ2-1
CASSLSSGRHSNEQFF
>TRBV28|TRBJ2-5
CASMFPGRGAQYF
>TRBV3-1|TRBJ2-5
CASSLQRLAGGLGGETQYF
>TRBV5-6|TRBJ2-1
CASSAGGSNGNEQFF
>TRBV18|TRBJ2-3
CASSPDSDTQYF
>TRBV12-3/TRBV12-4|TRBJ1-2
CASTNRDTNYGYTF
>TRBV12-3/TRBV12-4|TRBJ1-2
CASTLTGTGYGYTF
>TRBV12-3/TRBV12-4|TRBJ1-1
CASSLGQPNTEAFF
>TRBV4-3|TRBJ2-1
CASSLGTGGDQFF
>TRBV7-9|TRBJ1-4
CASSHTGAYNEKLFF